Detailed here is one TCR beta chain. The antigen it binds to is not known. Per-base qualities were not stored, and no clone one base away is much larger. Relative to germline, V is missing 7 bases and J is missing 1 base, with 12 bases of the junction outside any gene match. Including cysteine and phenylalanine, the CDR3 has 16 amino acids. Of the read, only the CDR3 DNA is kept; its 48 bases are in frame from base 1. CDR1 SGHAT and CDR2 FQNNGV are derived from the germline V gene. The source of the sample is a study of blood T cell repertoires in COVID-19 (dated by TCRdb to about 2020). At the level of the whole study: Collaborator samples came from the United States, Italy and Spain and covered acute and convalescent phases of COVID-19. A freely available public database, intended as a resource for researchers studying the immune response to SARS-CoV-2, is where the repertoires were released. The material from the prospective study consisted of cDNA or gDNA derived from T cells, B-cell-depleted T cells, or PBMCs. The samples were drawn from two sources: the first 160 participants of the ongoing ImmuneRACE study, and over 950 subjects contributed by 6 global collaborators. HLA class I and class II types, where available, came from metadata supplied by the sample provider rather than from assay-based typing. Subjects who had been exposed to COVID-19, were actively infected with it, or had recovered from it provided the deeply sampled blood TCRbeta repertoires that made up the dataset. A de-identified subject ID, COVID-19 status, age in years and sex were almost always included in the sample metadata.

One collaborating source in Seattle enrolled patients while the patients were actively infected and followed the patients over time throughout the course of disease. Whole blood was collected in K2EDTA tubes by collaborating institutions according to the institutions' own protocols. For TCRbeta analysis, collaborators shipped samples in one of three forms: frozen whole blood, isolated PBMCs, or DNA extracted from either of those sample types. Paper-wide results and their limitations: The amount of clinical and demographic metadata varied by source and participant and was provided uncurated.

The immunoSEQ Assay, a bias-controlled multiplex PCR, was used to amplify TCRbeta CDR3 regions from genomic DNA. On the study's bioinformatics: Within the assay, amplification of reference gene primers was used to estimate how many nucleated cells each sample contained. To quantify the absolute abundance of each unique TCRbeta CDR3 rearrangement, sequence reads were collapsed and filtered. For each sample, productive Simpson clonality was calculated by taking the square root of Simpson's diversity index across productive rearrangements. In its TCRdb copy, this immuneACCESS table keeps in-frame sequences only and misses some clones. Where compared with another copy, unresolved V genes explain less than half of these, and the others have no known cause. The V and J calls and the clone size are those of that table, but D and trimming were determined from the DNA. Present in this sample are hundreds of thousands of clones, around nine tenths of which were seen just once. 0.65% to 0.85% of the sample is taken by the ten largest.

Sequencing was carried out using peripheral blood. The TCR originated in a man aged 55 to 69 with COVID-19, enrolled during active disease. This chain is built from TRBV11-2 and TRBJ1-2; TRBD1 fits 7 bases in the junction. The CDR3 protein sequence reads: CASTPSGTVLNYGYTF. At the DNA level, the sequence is TGTGCCAGCACCCCCTCCGGGACAGTCCTTAACTATGGCTACACCTTC.